Below are 2 T cell receptor beta chains sequenced from a single sample in a study of human T cells and chemical hapten exposure. Time point here: patch test 3, about 24 weeks after DPC sensitization. Treatment noted: therapeutic diphenylcyclopropenone sensitization with weekly scalp DPC. MiXCR, applied by TCRdb to the RACE reads, yields one record per CDR3 protein. The sample lists about 190,000 distinct CDR3 sequences; 20% to 25% were seen once. The sample in question was whole blood, obtained in connection with sensitization to the hapten diphenylcyclopropenone (DPC). The source of these receptors is a woman aged 40 to 50 with alopecia areata. Some clones in this sample may be carry-over from other donors' samples.

The chain has TRBV7-9 and TRBJ1-4; 10 nucleotides align to TRBD1. The germline CDR1 and CDR2 sequences are SEHNR and FQNEAQ (reference sequence). V lost 5 bases to trimming and J lost 6 bases; unmatched junction nucleotides: 6. The length of the CDR3 is 15 residues. In DNA, the CDR3 is TGTGCCAGCAGCCCTGGGGGACAGGGGTATGAAAAACTGTTTTTT. This gives the protein CASSPGGQGYEKLFF.

This clonotype occurred a few times. The chain couples TRBV9 to TRBJ2-1; TRBD2 matches at 7 bases. The ends lost 3 bases at V and 5 bases at J; junction bases unmatched: 20. The germline V gene encodes CDR1 SGDLS and CDR2 YYNGEE. CDR3 length: 19 amino acids. The chain's CDR3 is CASSALGLGGAGMDNEQFF. CDR3 DNA: TGTGCCAGCAGCGCCCTAGGACTAGGCGGGGCTGGAATGGACAATGAGCAGTTCTTC.